These 3 T cell receptor beta chains originate from one sample sequenced in a study of cytomegalovirus exposure and HLA in healthy donors. PCR involved 60 Vbeta and 13 Jbeta primers. Assay used: immunoSEQ multiplex PCR; TCRdb lists only in-frame clones, some missing. This repertoire shows fewer than 120,000 clones, around 85% found once; its top ten account for around 2%. Input material: PBMCs. The receptor set was obtained from a man aged 40-50 years in good health and CMV-seronegative.

This rearrangement joins TRBV6-1 to TRBJ2-5; D perhaps matches TRBD1 (5 bases). The V and J ends lost 4 bases and 3 bases respectively, with 12 bases between them. Germline V gene data show CDR1 as MNHNS and CDR2 as SASEGT. The CDR3 contains 14 residues. The CDR3: CASSARVGEETQYF. In nucleotides, the CDR3 is TGTGCCAGCAGTGCCAGGGTTGGAGAAGAGACCCAGTACTTC.

The chain recombines TRBV6-6 with TRBJ1-6, with TRBD1 identical over 7 bases. V dropped 3 bases and J dropped 10; count of bases not matched to a gene: 6. Germline-derived CDR1 and CDR2 are MNHNY and SVGAGI (reference sequence). The CDR3 has 14 amino acids. The CDR3 spells CASSYTGERSPLHF. CDR3 bases: TGTGCCAGCAGTTATACAGGGGAGCGATCACCCCTCCACTTT.

This rearrangement joins TRBV7-3 to TRBJ1-1; maybe TRBD1 (6 bases). The CDR3 extends over 13 amino acids. Germline V gene sequence: CDR1 SGHTA, CDR2 FQGTGA. Trimming took off 5 bases at V and 6 bases at J, with 13 bases between the two ends. CDR3 protein: CASSPGVKSEAFF. CDR3 DNA sequence: TGTGCCAGCAGCCCAGGGGTTAAATCTGAAGCTTTCTTT. Complete variable domain (other parts from reference TRBV7-3 and TRBJ1-1): GAGVSQTPSNKVTEKGKYVELRCDPISGHTALYWYRQSLGQGPEFLIYFQGTGAADDSGLPNDRFFAVRPEGSVSTLKIQRTERGDSAVYLCASSPGVKSEAFFGQGTRLTVV.